This TCR beta chain derives from a study of blood T cell repertoires in COVID-19. The wider study: Italy, Spain and the United States were the sources of the convalescent and acute COVID-19 samples. PBMCs, B-cell-depleted T cells, or T cells provided the cDNA or gDNA that made up the material.

Authors' data handling: Cell counts per sample came from amplifying reference gene primers. Libraries were prepared by immunoSEQ multiplex PCR; TCRdb keeps only in-frame clonotypes and omits some of them. V and J calls and clone size are copied from that table; D and trimming were computed from the DNA. The data show 85,000 to 130,000 clones, 75% to 95% seen once. The junction had 6 bases not matched to a gene; V was cut back by 0 bases and J by 1 base. The germline V gene has CDR1 SGHTA and CDR2 FQGNSA. CDR3 length: 17 amino acids. The V gene is TRBV7-2, the J gene TRBJ2-3, with 8 bases identical to TRBD2. The specimen sequenced was peripheral blood. The clonotype comes from a human donor in a cohort sampled during active COVID-19. CDR3 sequence (DNA): TGTGCCAGCAGCTTAGCGTTTAAAGCGGGGGGCACAGATACGCAGTATTTT. It specifies CASSLAFKAGGTDTQYF.